The 29 T cell receptor beta chains below come from one sample, sequenced in a study of shared clonotypes between healthy human individuals. The table came from immunoSEQ multiplex PCR; TCRdb's copy has only in-frame clones and leaves some out. Among approximately 840,000 clones listed, 90% to 98% were seen once. Naive CD8 cells lacked CD45RO, underwent positive selection for CCR7 and left out terminally differentiated effector memory CD45RA+ cells. The sequenced sample was naive CD8+ T cells sorted from blood. The receptors come from a man aged 25-45 years in good health.

V usage is TRBV28 and J usage is TRBJ2-1, with TRBD2 matching over 9 bases. CDR1 MDHEN and CDR2 SYDVKM come from the germline V gene. The CDR3 runs 15 residues. V lost 1 base and J lost 9; bases outside the gene matches: 7. The CDR3 reads CASSLSVAGDVEQFF. The CDR3 region has the DNA TGTGCCAGCAGTTTATCGGTAGCGGGAGACGTTGAGCAGTTCTTC.

The chain employs TRBV28 and TRBJ1-5; 9 nucleotides align to TRBD1. The V gene end was trimmed by 5 bases and the J gene end by 3 bases; junction bases not matched to a gene: 8. Per germline, CDR1 MDHEN and CDR2 SYDVKM. This CDR3 has 16 amino acids. CDR3 sequence: CASSPPTGGHNQPQHF. The CDR3 DNA reads as TGTGCCAGCAGTCCTCCGACAGGGGGTCACAATCAGCCCCAGCATTTT.

This sequence joins TRBV9 and TRBJ2-3; D not certain. The CDR3 contains 14 residues. Trimming removed 2 bases from V and 3 bases from J, with 10 bases in between. The germline CDR1 and CDR2 sequences are SGDLS and YYNGEE. The CDR3 nucleotides read TGTGCCAGCAGCGTTAGTTCTGGGACAGATACGCAGTATTTT. Its translation: CASSVSSGTDTQYF. The full variable domain, in which reference TRBV9 and TRBJ2-3 provide the parts outside the CDR3, is DSGVTQTPKHLITATGQRVTLRCSPRSGDLSVYWYQQSLDQGLQFLIQYYNGEERAKGNILERFSAQQFPDLHSELNLSSLELGDSALYFCASSVSSGTDTQYFGPGTRLTVL.

This rearrangement joins TRBV7-9 to TRBJ2-3; 8 bases align to TRBD2. CDR3 length equals 15 residues. Germline CDR1 and CDR2: SEHNR and FQNEAQ (reference sequence). J gave up 4 bases and V 3 bases, and 6 bases lay outside the gene matches. CDR3 in amino acids: CASSFRAGASDTQYF. The CDR3, as DNA: TGTGCCAGCAGCTTCCGAGCGGGAGCCTCAGATACGCAGTATTTT.

The rearrangement joins TRBV19 to TRBJ2-1; 10 nucleotides match TRBD1. The ends lost 6 bases at V and 6 bases at J; junction bases unmatched: 8. The germline gives CDR1 LNHDA, CDR2 SQIVND (reference sequence). This CDR3 has 15 amino acids. CDR3 coding DNA: TGTGCCAGTAGCATTGACAGGGGGCGTATCAATGAGCAGTTCTTC. Its protein product is CASSIDRGRINEQFF.

This sequence joins TRBV28 and TRBJ1-2; tentatively, D is TRBD1 (5 bases). The germline V and J ends were trimmed by 6 bases and 2 bases, with 10 bases remaining between them. This CDR3 comprises 13 residues. Germline CDR1 is MDHEN and CDR2 is SYDVKM. CDR3 in amino acids: CASSGTDNYGYTF. DNA of the CDR3: TGTGCCAGCAGCGGGACGGACAACTATGGCTACACCTTC.

The chain recombines TRBV27 with TRBJ2-3; tentatively, D is TRBD1 (8 bases). The germline V gene encodes CDR1 MNHEY and CDR2 SMNVEV (reference sequence). V dropped 4 bases and J dropped 5 bases, with 16 bases sitting between them. CDR3 length: 15 amino acids. This CDR3 reads CASSSRGQRGDTQYF. As DNA, the CDR3 is TGTGCCAGCAGTTCCAGGGGGCAGCGGGGAGATACGCAGTATTTT.

This clone was detected only once. This sequence joins TRBV5-4 and TRBJ1-4, with a weak D call TRBD1 (6 bases). Germline CDR1 SGHNT, CDR2 YYREEE (reference sequence). The CDR3 is 16 residues long. V dropped 0 bases and J dropped 9 bases, with 18 bases sitting between them. The CDR3 DNA follows: TGTGCCAGCAGCTTGGAACCGGGACAAGGGGAGAAAAAACTGTTTTTT. This gives the protein CASSLEPGQGEKKLFF.

The chain carries TRBV6-6 and TRBJ2-2; no reliable D call. The CDR3 spans 14 residues. Germline V gives CDR1 MNHNY, CDR2 SVGAGI (reference sequence). Trimming took off 7 bases at V and 3 bases at J, with 12 bases between the two ends. The CDR3 is CASTIRSDTGELFF. The CDR3 DNA is TGTGCCAGCACCATTAGGTCGGACACCGGGGAGCTGTTTTTT.

The chain recombines TRBV5-4 with TRBJ2-5, with D uncertain. V shed 0 bases and J shed 5 bases, with 5 bases lying between them. The CDR3 spans 12 residues. Germline V lookup: CDR1 SGHNT, CDR2 YYREEE (reference sequence). The CDR3 spells CASSLVGETQYF. CDR3 coding DNA: TGTGCCAGCAGCTTGGTCGGGGAGACCCAGTACTTC.

V gene TRBV7-9 combines with J gene TRBJ2-1, with TRBD2 matching over 13 bases. The germline CDR1 and CDR2 sequences are SEHNR and FQNEAQ (reference sequence). This CDR3 is 17 amino acids long. The trim removed 4 bases at V and 4 bases at J, leaving 7 bases unmatched. The CDR3 region has the DNA TGTGCCAGCAGCTCAGGACTAGCGGGAGTTCGGTACAATGAGCAGTTCTTC. As protein: CASSSGLAGVRYNEQFF.

V and J are TRBV2 and TRBJ1-4; 9 bases match TRBD1. The CDR3 contains 15 residues. Germline CDR1 is SNHLY and CDR2 is FYNNEI. The V gene end was trimmed by 6 bases and the J gene end by 6 bases; junction bases not matched to a gene: 8. The CDR3, as DNA: TGTGCCAGCAGCGATACAGGGGGCGTTTATGAAAAACTGTTTTTT. Its protein is CASSDTGGVYEKLFF.

This chain connects TRBV7-6 to TRBJ2-6; TRBD1 agrees at 7 bases. V shed 5 bases and J 7 bases; nucleotides not matched to a gene: 17. CDR3 length: 18 residues. Per germline, CDR1 SGHVS and CDR2 FNYEAQ. CDR3 DNA sequence: TGTGCCAGCAGCGCCCGACAGGGACCCCCGGTTGCCGCCAACGTCCTGACTTTC. Translated: CASSARQGPPVAANVLTF.

V usage is TRBV27 and J usage is TRBJ2-5; D unclear. The CDR3 has 13 residues. Deletions cut 3 bases from V and 4 bases from J, with 9 bases between. Per the germline V gene, CDR1 is MNHEY and CDR2 is SMNVEV (reference sequence). The CDR3 spells CASSFDQGETQYF. The CDR3 bases are TGTGCCAGCAGTTTTGACCAAGGAGAGACCCAGTACTTC.

This clone was detected only a few times. V and J are TRBV10-2 and TRBJ2-2, with D uncertain. The CDR3 sequence is 16 residues long. The germline V gene has CDR1 WSHSY and CDR2 SAAADI. The V gene lost 5 bases and the J gene lost 1 base, with 14 bases spanning the gap. This CDR3 is CASSPPPGENTGELFF. The CDR3 region has the DNA TGCGCCAGCAGTCCCCCCCCCGGCGAGAACACCGGGGAGCTGTTTTTT.

This sequence joins TRBV15 and TRBJ2-5, with TRBD2 identical over 9 bases. The CDR3 spans 17 residues. The ends lost 2 bases at V and 2 bases at J; junction bases unmatched: 9. Germline lookup yields CDR1 LNHNV and CDR2 YYDKDF (reference sequence). The CDR3 nucleotides read TGTGCCACCAGCAGAACCACCACTAGCGGGCCTCAAGAGACCCAGTACTTC. It specifies CATSRTTTSGPQETQYF.

The V call is TRBV13, the J call TRBJ2-3, with TRBD2 identical over 10 bases. V gave up 7 bases and J gave up 5 bases; unmatched junction bases: 9. Germline CDR1 and CDR2: PRHDT and FYEKMQ (reference sequence). CDR3 length: 15 residues. The CDR3 loop reads CASTSSGSLIDTQYF. The DNA for the CDR3 is TGTGCCAGCACCTCTAGCGGGAGTTTAATAGATACGCAGTATTTT.

V and J are TRBV11-2 and TRBJ2-5; D gene uncertain. The germline gives CDR1 SGHAT, CDR2 FQNNGV. The CDR3 consists of 12 residues. V lost 4 bases to trimming and J lost 4 bases, with 7 bases between them. The CDR3: CASSSRGETQYF. The CDR3 DNA follows: TGTGCCAGCAGCTCCCGTGGAGAGACCCAGTACTTC.

The V gene is TRBV11-2, the J gene TRBJ1-5; 10 nucleotides agree with TRBD1. V lost 1 base and J lost 4; bases outside the gene matches: 1. The length of the CDR3 is 15 residues. Germline loops: CDR1 SGHAT, CDR2 FQNNGV. The CDR3 protein is CASSLAGQGNQPQHF. The CDR3 nucleotides are TGTGCCAGCAGCTTAGCGGGACAGGGGAATCAGCCCCAGCATTTT. Drawing the rest from reference TRBV11-2 and TRBJ1-5, the complete variable domain is EAGVAQSPRYKIIEKRQSVAFWCNPISGHATLYWYQQILGQGPKLLIQFQNNGVVDDSQLPKDRFSAERLKGVDSTLKIQPAKLEDSAVYLCASSLAGQGNQPQHFGDGTRLSIL.

The chain combines TRBV7-6 with TRBJ2-2, with D possibly being TRBD1 or TRBD2 (5 bases each). Trimming took off 5 bases at V and 6 bases at J, with 13 bases between the two ends. The CDR3 runs to 14 residues. Germline V CDR1 and CDR2: SGHVS, FNYEAQ. The CDR3 sequence: CASSPKPGPGELFF. The CDR3 nucleotides read TGTGCCAGCAGCCCCAAGCCGGGGCCCGGGGAGCTGTTTTTT.

In this sample, this clone turned up a few times. The V and J genes are TRBV6-5 and TRBJ2-5; D is unresolved. The CDR3 loop spans 15 amino acids. V lost 7 bases and J 2 bases, leaving 17 bases between the germline ends. The V gene's germline CDR1 is MNHEY and CDR2 SVGAGI. CDR3 loop: CASTPAMDSQETQYF. CDR3 in DNA: TGTGCCAGCACTCCCGCGATGGATTCACAAGAGACCCAGTACTTC.

The CDR3 region is CASSQGLSGQANPGDGYTF. The CDR3 DNA reads TGCGCCAGCAGCCAAGGTCTTAGCGGGCAGGCAAACCCTGGGGATGGCTACACCTTC. This chain uses TRBV4-3 with TRBJ1-2, with D unclear. The CDR3 is made up of 19 amino acids. Per germline, CDR1 LGHNA and CDR2 YSLEER. V dropped 1 base and J dropped 6 bases, with 27 bases sitting between them.

V is TRBV9 and J is TRBJ1-3; 10 bases fit TRBD1. Germline-derived CDR1 and CDR2 are SGDLS and YYNGEE. The V segment lost 3 bases and the J segment 4 bases; nucleotides outside the gene matches: 4. The CDR3 is made up of 15 amino acids. For the CDR3, the DNA is TGTGCCAGCAGCGCAGACAGGGGGCAAGGAAACACCATATATTTT. It encodes CASSADRGQGNTIYF.

The chain carries TRBV7-9 and TRBJ2-3; 8 positions match TRBD2. V shed 2 bases, J shed 0 bases, and the junction held 10 bases outside the gene matches. CDR1 and CDR2 (germline): SEHNR, FQNEAQ (reference sequence). This CDR3 has 18 residues. The CDR3 DNA follows: TGTGCCAGCAGCTTACACAGGCCACTAGCGGAAAGCACAGATACGCAGTATTTT. Its protein product is CASSLHRPLAESTDTQYF.

V gene TRBV4-3 combines with J gene TRBJ2-2; 8 nucleotides line up with TRBD1. Losses at the gene ends were 3 bases for V and 4 bases for J; bases not matched to a gene: 4. Germline CDR1 LGHNA, CDR2 YSLEER. This CDR3 is 15 amino acids long. The CDR3 DNA follows: TGCGCCAGCAGCCAGGACAGGGCAGGCACCGGGGAGCTGTTTTTT. It translates to CASSQDRAGTGELFF.

The V gene is TRBV7-9, the J gene TRBJ1-4; no clear D gene. Germline V gives CDR1 SEHNR, CDR2 FQNEAQ (reference sequence). V dropped 5 bases and J dropped 8 bases, with 15 bases sitting between them. The CDR3 runs 14 residues. The CDR3 spells CASSIISRGEKLFF. CDR3 DNA: TGTGCCAGCAGCATTATTAGTAGAGGAGAAAAACTGTTTTTT.

The genes are TRBV27 and TRBJ2-7, with 11 bases aligning to TRBD1. The length of the CDR3 is 13 residues. The germline V gene has CDR1 MNHEY and CDR2 SMNVEV (reference sequence). The J segment lost 9 bases and the V segment lost 6 bases, leaving 7 bases of the junction unmatched. This CDR3 reads CASSPPGQGGQYF. As DNA, the CDR3 is TGTGCCAGCAGCCCCCCGGGACAGGGGGGGCAGTACTTC.

This chain joins TRBV15 and TRBJ2-2; unclear D gene. The CDR3 loop spans 15 amino acids. CDR1 and CDR2 (germline): LNHNV, YYDKDF (reference sequence). Trimming pared 3 bases from V and 0 bases from J, leaving 8 bases between. Here the CDR3 reads CATSSTLANTGELFF. CDR3 DNA sequence: TGTGCCACCAGCAGCACCCTCGCGAACACCGGGGAGCTGTTTTTT. The full variable domain, its missing parts supplied by reference TRBV15 and TRBJ2-2, is DAMVIQNPRYQVTQFGKPVTLSCSQTLNHNVMYWYQQKSSQAPKLLFHYYDKDFNNEADTPDNFQSRRPNTSFCFLDIRSPGLGDTAMYLCATSSTLANTGELFFGEGSRLTVL.

The DNA for the CDR3 is TGTGCCAGCTCATCGGACAGGGGGCCTTCCTACGAGCAGTACTTC. It specifies CASSSDRGPSYEQYF. The chain couples TRBV18 to TRBJ2-7; 11 bases map to TRBD1. Germline values: CDR1 KGHSH, CDR2 LQKENI. The trim removed 5 bases at V and 1 base at J, leaving 4 bases unmatched. The CDR3 contains 15 residues.